These T cell receptor beta chains were read from a single sample in a study of T cells in localized non-small cell lung cancer. Measured with immunoSEQ multiplex PCR; TCRdb has only the in-frame clones, and not every one. This table has tens of thousands of clones, less than 85% appearing once. The specimen was PBMCs, collected before any cancer treatment. The receptors originated from a man aged 35-75 years with stage II squamous cell lung carcinoma. The CDR3 runs from the conserved cysteine through the conserved F or W. The order of the fields is clone size, D gene, J gene, V gene, CDR3 protein, CDR3 DNA. The D gene is left open where the match is weak. Rows may omit the clone size; those that give it use once, few, many or a size class.

size: NA; D: NA; J: TRBJ2-3; V: TRBV4-3; CDR3: CASSQDHKAPPDTQYF; DNA: TGCGCCAGCAGCCAAGACCACAAAGCCCCGCCAGATACGCAGTATTTT
size: NA; D: NA; J: TRBJ2-5; V: TRBV2; CDR3: CASSLNRRETQYF; DNA: TGTGCCAGCAGTTTGAACCGGAGAGAGACCCAGTACTTC
size: once; D: NA; J: TRBJ2-7; V: TRBV7-8; CDR3: CASSFNNGYEQYF; DNA: TGTGCCAGCAGCTTTAATAACGGCTACGAGCAGTACTTC
size: few; D: NA; J: TRBJ2-7; V: TRBV9; CDR3: CASSPSGTFRGEQYF; DNA: TGTGCCAGCAGCCCCTCCGGGACATTCCGAGGCGAGCAGTACTTC
size: NA; D: NA; J: TRBJ2-1; V: TRBV7-9; CDR3: CASSLEPEQFF; DNA: TGTGCCAGCAGCTTAGAGCCTGAGCAGTTCTTC
size: once; D: NA; J: TRBJ2-1; V: TRBV7-2; CDR3: CASSLWSRLEGDEQFF; DNA: TGTGCCAGCAGCTTATGGAGCCGACTAGAGGGGGATGAGCAGTTCTTC
size: once; D: TRBD2; J: TRBJ2-5; V: TRBV14; CDR3: CASSQLGAGGQETQYF; DNA: TGTGCCAGCAGCCAACTCGGAGCGGGGGGCCAAGAGACCCAGTACTTC
size: once; D: NA; J: TRBJ1-4; V: TRBV28; CDR3: CASSQDIVKLFF; DNA: TGTGCCAGCAGCCAGGACATCGTGAAACTGTTTTTT
size: NA; D: TRBD1; J: TRBJ2-7; V: TRBV28; CDR3: CASSTTGLYYEQYF; DNA: TGTGCCAGCAGTACGACAGGGTTGTACTACGAGCAGTACTTC
size: NA; D: TRBD1; J: TRBJ2-7; V: TRBV10-3; CDR3: CAIRRTGGDEQYF; DNA: TGTGCCATCAGGAGGACAGGGGGCGACGAGCAGTACTTC
size: few; D: NA; J: TRBJ1-6; V: TRBV5-6; CDR3: CASSSGTRRNSPLHF; DNA: TGTGCCAGCAGCTCCGGGACCCGGAGAAATTCACCCCTCCACTTT
size: once; D: NA; J: TRBJ2-7; V: TRBV11-2; CDR3: CASSLVQGYEQYF; DNA: TGTGCCAGCAGCTTAGTTCAGGGTTACGAGCAGTACTTC
size: NA; D: TRBD2; J: TRBJ2-3; V: TRBV11-2; CDR3: CASSSLAGPLRTQYF; DNA: TGTGCCAGCAGCTCCTTAGCGGGGCCCTTGAGAACGCAGTATTTT
size: NA; D: NA; J: TRBJ2-7; V: TRBV19; CDR3: CASSEGSSYEQYF; DNA: TGTGCCAGTAGTGAGGGGAGCTCCTACGAGCAGTACTTC
size: NA; D: TRBD1; J: TRBJ2-7; V: TRBV30; CDR3: CAWSGQVGYEQYF; DNA: TGTGCCTGGAGCGGACAGGTTGGCTACGAGCAGTACTTC
size: NA; D: NA; J: TRBJ1-3; V: TRBV11-2; CDR3: CASSSMRMGSSGNTIYF; DNA: TGTGCCAGCAGCTCGATGAGGATGGGTAGCTCTGGAAACACCATATATTTT
size: NA; D: NA; J: TRBJ2-7; V: TRBV5-6; CDR3: CASSQTGFHEQYF; DNA: TGTGCCAGCAGCCAAACAGGGTTCCACGAGCAGTACTTC
size: NA; D: NA; J: TRBJ2-3; V: TRBV28; CDR3: CASPPPLGGLSSTDTQYF; DNA: TGTGCCAGCCCTCCCCCCCTAGGCGGGTTATCTAGCACAGATACGCAGTATTTT
size: NA; D: TRBD1; J: TRBJ2-1; V: TRBV13; CDR3: CASSPGTGFWNEQFF; DNA: TGTGCCAGCAGCCCAGGGACAGGGTTTTGGAATGAGCAGTTCTTC
size: NA; D: NA; J: TRBJ2-1; V: TRBV29-1; CDR3: CSVESHNEQFF; DNA: TGCAGCGTTGAGTCCCACAATGAGCAGTTCTTC
size: NA; D: NA; J: TRBJ1-1; V: TRBV5-1; CDR3: CASSFFREGNTEAFF; DNA: TGCGCCAGCAGCTTTTTCAGGGAAGGAAACACTGAAGCTTTCTTT
size: NA; D: NA; J: TRBJ2-3; V: TRBV11-2; CDR3: CASSLWLREHTDTQYF; DNA: TGTGCCAGCAGCTTATGGTTGAGGGAGCACACAGATACGCAGTATTTT
size: many; D: TRBD1; J: TRBJ1-6; V: TRBV18; CDR3: CASSLGGGNSPLHF; DNA: TGTGCCAGCTCACTGGGAGGGGGCAATTCACCCCTCCACTTT
size: NA; D: NA; J: TRBJ1-3; V: TRBV6-1; CDR3: CASSEGGASGNTIYF; DNA: TGTGCCAGCAGTGAAGGAGGGGCCTCTGGAAACACCATATATTTT
size: NA; D: NA; J: TRBJ1-2; V: TRBV7-2; CDR3: CASSFDGGQNGYTF; DNA: TGTGCCAGCAGCTTCGACGGGGGGCAGAATGGCTACACCTTC
size: NA; D: NA; J: TRBJ1-1; V: TRBV7-2; CDR3: CASSWGGERTEAFF; DNA: TGTGCCAGCAGTTGGGGGGGAGAAAGGACTGAAGCTTTCTTT
size: once; D: TRBD1; J: TRBJ1-2; V: TRBV7-8; CDR3: CASSSSDRDSDGYTF; DNA: TGTGCCAGCAGCTCCTCGGACAGGGACTCGGATGGCTACACCTTC
size: NA; D: NA; J: TRBJ2-3; V: TRBV7-8; CDR3: CASSRTRVRTDTQYF; DNA: TGTGCCAGCAGCCGGACAAGGGTACGAACAGATACGCAGTATTTT
size: NA; D: TRBD1; J: TRBJ2-5; V: TRBV7-2; CDR3: CASSFSPYRGRLGETQYF; DNA: TGTGCCAGCAGCTTTTCCCCTTACAGGGGAAGACTGGGAGAGACCCAGTACTTC
size: NA; D: NA; J: TRBJ1-2; V: TRBV5-8; CDR3: CASSRRDSAWDYGYTF; DNA: TGTGCCAGCAGCCGTCGGGACTCCGCTTGGGACTATGGCTACACCTTC
size: NA; D: NA; J: TRBJ2-2; V: TRBV6-5; CDR3: CASSSNTGELFF; DNA: TGTGCCAGCAGTTCTAACACCGGGGAGCTGTTTTTT
size: NA; D: NA; J: TRBJ2-3; V: TRBV2; CDR3: CASTETRSGTDTQYF; DNA: TGTGCCAGCACCGAAACTCGTAGTGGCACAGATACGCAGTATTTT